This T cell receptor beta chain was obtained from a study of response to subunit inactivated influenza vaccine. TCRdb independently ran MiXCR on the RT-PCR reads; one entry per CDR3 protein. The sample yields roughly 460,000 distinct CDR3 sequences, about a tenth seen once. For this clonotype: As yet, its antigen is unknown.

General observations from the study: It was the authors' suggestion that each seasonal influenza vaccination recruits few new T cells.

The V end lost 6 bases, the J end lost 5 bases, and 11 bases lay between the germline ends. The germline CDR1 and CDR2 sequences are ENHRY and SYGVKD. The CDR3 is 12 residues long. This TCR was recovered from a man in his fifties or sixties who received an inactivated influenza vaccine. The sample was PBMCs from blood, taken about 6 weeks after vaccination. V is TRBV10-3 and J is TRBJ2-7; D is unresolved. The CDR3 DNA reads TGTGCCATCAGCTTCACCGTCCACGAGCAGTACTTC. Protein sequence: CAISFTVHEQYF.